The 30 T cell receptor beta chains below come from one sample, sequenced in a study of blood T cells in healthy people across ages. A second PCR, run for about 7 to 11 cycles, used a sample-barcoded 5' primer plus a J-beta primer mix. Each CDR3 protein gets one entry after TCRdb re-called the 5' RACE reads with MiXCR. The sample has 700,000 to 850,000 distinct CDR3 sequences, about 36% seen once; the top ten hold 13%. The specimen was blood. Receptors originate from a man aged 18 to 29 in good health.

The V and J genes are TRBV12-3 or TRBV12-4 and TRBJ2-2; no reliable D call. V lost 3 bases and J 8 bases, leaving 22 bases between the germline ends. The CDR3 covers 17 residues. The CDR3 DNA is TGTGCCAGCAGTTTCCTAGTCTTGGGATCTTTCGGGGGGGAGCTGTTTTTT. Translated, it gives CASSFLVLGSFGGELFF.

This clonotype was seen a few times. The V and J genes are TRBV9 and TRBJ2-1, with TRBD1 matching 7 bases. From germline, CDR1 is SGDLS and CDR2 YYNGEE. The CDR3 loop spans 15 amino acids. The V and J ends lost 4 bases and 11 bases, in that order; junction bases with no gene match: 15. The CDR3 DNA is TGTGCCAGCAGCACCCGAAGGGGACAGACGATCAAGCAGTTCTTC. Protein: CASSTRRGQTIKQFF.

This rearrangement joins TRBV4-3 to TRBJ2-7, with D tentatively TRBD1 (6 bases). The germline gives CDR1 LGHNA, CDR2 YSLEER. The V end lost 3 bases, the J end lost 7 bases, and 16 bases lay between the germline ends. The CDR3 extends over 14 amino acids. The DNA for the CDR3 is TGCGCCAGCAGCCACGCCGGACAGTACAATGAGCAGTACTTC. It specifies CASSHAGQYNEQYF.

This chain connects TRBV2 to TRBJ1-6; TRBD1 is a possible D gene (6 bases). The length of the CDR3 is 16 residues. V was cut by 5 bases and J by 9 bases, with 20 bases left in between. Germline CDR1 SNHLY, CDR2 FYNNEI. The CDR3 here is CASSLQATGFASPLHF. Written as DNA, the CDR3 is TGTGCCAGCAGTCTCCAAGCGACAGGCTTTGCTTCACCCCTCCACTTT.

The rearrangement uses TRBV5-1 and TRBJ2-3, with D tentatively TRBD2 (5 bases). This CDR3 contains 15 residues. The germline gives CDR1 SGHRS, CDR2 YFSETQ. V was cut by 4 bases and J by 0 bases, with 12 bases left in between. CDR3 sequence: CASSPVGRSTDTQYF. As DNA, the CDR3 is TGCGCCAGCAGCCCCGTAGGGAGAAGCACAGATACGCAGTATTTT.

The chain uses TRBV12-3 or TRBV12-4 and TRBJ1-1; D gene unclear. The CDR3 is 14 amino acids. Trimming cost V 6 bases and J 2 bases, with 13 bases left between them. Here the CDR3 DNA reads TGTGCCAGCAGGTACGACGTAGGCAACACTGAAGCTTTCTTT. Encoded protein: CASRYDVGNTEAFF.

A single count supports this clonotype. This chain links TRBV11-2 with TRBJ2-5; 7 bases map to TRBD1. Trimming took 1 base from V and 4 from J; bases not matched to a gene: 9. The CDR3 spans 16 residues. Germline V lookup: CDR1 SGHAT, CDR2 FQNNGV. The CDR3 nucleotides are TGTGCCAGCAGCTTAGTTTCGCCAGGGGGACGAGAGACCCAGTACTTC. Its translation: CASSLVSPGGRETQYF.

In this sample, this clonotype turned up a few times. The DNA of the CDR3 is TGTGCCAGTAGTACGCGGGACGCCGGGGCCGAAGAGACCCAGTACTTC. Its protein is CASSTRDAGAEETQYF. The chain links TRBV19 to TRBJ2-5, with a weak D call TRBD2 (6 bases). CDR1 is LNHDA and CDR2 is SQIVND in the germline V gene (reference sequence). CDR3 length equals 16 residues. With 4 bases removed from V and 3 bases from J, the gap between germline ends came to 18 bases.

The chain has TRBV7-9 and TRBJ1-1, with a possible D match to TRBD1 (6 bases). The V end lost 7 bases, the J end lost 5 bases, and 20 bases lay between the germline ends. Germline CDR1 is SEHNR and CDR2 is FQNEAQ (reference sequence). This CDR3 is 15 amino acids long. The CDR3 DNA is TGTGCCAGCACCCCCCCTACAACAGGGAGGACTGAAGCTTTCTTT. This sequence encodes CASTPPTTGRTEAFF.

This clonotype has at least ten counts. The chain links TRBV4-3 to TRBJ1-2; no clear D gene. The V gene's germline CDR1 is LGHNA and CDR2 YSLEER. The CDR3 covers 16 residues. V was cut by 1 base and J by 2 bases, with 14 bases left in between. This chain's CDR3 is CASSQAQEPTNYGYTF. The CDR3, as DNA: TGCGCCAGCAGCCAAGCTCAGGAACCCACGAACTATGGCTACACCTTC.

This clonotype was counted only a few times. The chain uses TRBV12-3 or TRBV12-4 and TRBJ1-4; D is uncertain. V lost 3 bases and J 4 bases, leaving 9 bases between the germline ends. This CDR3 has 14 amino acids. For the CDR3, the DNA is TGTGCCAGCAGTTTGAACAGTGTTAATGAAAAACTGTTTTTT. Translated: CASSLNSVNEKLFF.

V is TRBV7-9 and J is TRBJ1-6; D is unresolved. Germline V CDR1 and CDR2: SEHNR, FQNEAQ (reference sequence). The CDR3 has 14 amino acids. Trimming took 3 bases from V and 9 from J, leaving 12 bases between them. The CDR3 is CASSFPQATSPLHF. The CDR3 DNA sequence: TGTGCCAGCAGCTTCCCCCAGGCCACTTCACCCCTCCACTTT. The full variable domain, completed using reference TRBV7-9 and TRBJ1-6, is DTGVSQNPRHKITKRGQNVTFRCDPISEHNRLYWYRQTLGQGPEFLTYFQNEAQLEKSRLLSDRFSAERPKGSFSTLEIQRTEQGDSAMYLCASSFPQATSPLHFGNGTRLTVT.

The V call is TRBV10-3, the J call TRBJ1-1; the D gene is possibly TRBD1 (5 bases). V was clipped by 5 bases and J by 1 base, with 14 bases between them. In germline, CDR1 is ENHRY, CDR2 SYGVKD. This CDR3 region has 15 residues. For the CDR3, the DNA is TGTGCCATCAGTTCTTCGGACATCCCGAACACTGAAGCTTTCTTT. Translating gives CAISSSDIPNTEAFF.

Concerning this clonotype itself: A read error may be the cause here, since a much bigger clone is one base away. This chain uses TRBV14 with TRBJ2-7; D is unclear. Germline CDR1 and CDR2: SGHDN and FVKESK. V lost 1 base and J 7 bases, leaving 17 bases between the germline ends. The CDR3 spans 15 residues. The CDR3 region is CASSQATVFYNEQYF. The CDR3 DNA reads TGTGCCAGCAGCCAAGCAACAGTTTTCTACAATGAGCAGTACTTC.

The gene calls are TRBV3-1 and TRBJ2-2, with D perhaps matching TRBD2 (5 bases). Germline assignment: CDR1 LGHDT and CDR2 YNNKEL (reference sequence). V lost 1 base and J lost 3, with 18 bases in between. The CDR3 has 18 residues. The CDR3 DNA is TGTGCCAGCAGCCAAGTGGGGAGAAGACGGGGAGACACCGGGGAGCTGTTTTTT. Protein sequence: CASSQVGRRRGDTGELFF. Supplemented by reference TRBV3-1 and TRBJ2-2, the full variable domain reads DTAVSQTPKYLVTQMGNDKSIKCEQNLGHDTMYWYKQDSKKFLKIMFSYNNKELIINETVPNRFSPKSPDKAHLNLHINSLELGDSAVYFCASSQVGRRRGDTGELFFGEGSRLTVL.

This clonotype was recorded once. The chain uses TRBV6-5 and TRBJ2-2; the D gene is possibly TRBD1 (7 bases). V lost 4 bases and J 2 bases, leaving 20 bases between the germline ends. There are 18 residues in the CDR3. CDR1 and CDR2 (germline): MNHEY, SVGAGI. CDR3: CASSSTRQGGPNTGELFF. In DNA, the CDR3 is TGTGCCAGCAGTTCGACACGACAGGGAGGTCCTAACACCGGGGAGCTGTTTTTT.

This clonotype was seen at least ten times. The gene calls are TRBV5-1 and TRBJ2-3; D not resolved. The CDR3 totals 15 residues. V lost 0 bases and J 4 bases, leaving 12 bases between the germline ends. In germline, CDR1 is SGHRS, CDR2 YFSETQ. CDR3 in DNA: TGCGCCAGCAGCTTGGACAGTCCCACAGCAGATACGCAGTATTTT. This sequence encodes CASSLDSPTADTQYF. Supplemented by reference TRBV5-1 and TRBJ2-3, the full variable domain reads KAGVTQTPRYLIKTRGQQVTLSCSPISGHRSVSWYQQTPGQGLQFLFEYFSETQRNKGNFPGRFSGRQFSNSRSEMNVSTLELGDSALYLCASSLDSPTADTQYFGPGTRLTVL.

Only one count was recorded for this clonotype. A much larger clone differs from this one at a single base, so this may be a read error. The rearrangement joins TRBV20-1 to TRBJ1-2; D remains ambiguous. Germline CDR1 DFQATT, CDR2 SNEGSKA (reference sequence). The ends were cut back, 1 base at V and 3 bases at J, with 3 bases in the middle. This CDR3 spans 11 amino acids. This chain's CDR3 is CSARADYGYTF. Written as DNA, the CDR3 is TGCAGTGCTAGAGCCGACTATGGCTACACCTTC.

Notes on this clonotype: A much more abundant neighbour one base away suggests this may be a read error. V usage is TRBV20-1 and J usage is TRBJ2-5; D perhaps matches TRBD2 (5 bases). Per the germline V gene, CDR1 is DFQATT and CDR2 is SNEGSKA (reference sequence). Trimming shortened V by 6 bases and J by 11 bases, and 25 bases separated the two germline ends. This CDR3 has 14 amino acids. Here the CDR3 reads CSATLAILDNEQYF. The CDR3 DNA sequence: TGCAGTGCCACTCTAGCCATTTTAGACAATGAGCAGTACTTC.

Remarks on this clonotype: One base away lies a much larger clone, so this may be a sequencing read error. The chain carries TRBV12-3 or TRBV12-4 and TRBJ2-1, with D perhaps matching TRBD1 (6 bases). The germline V and J ends were trimmed by 5 bases and 9 bases, with 17 bases remaining between them. This CDR3 is 14 amino acids long. The CDR3 nucleotides are TGTGCCAGCAGTGACCGAACAGGGCGGGCTGAGCAGTTCTTC. Translation gives CASSDRTGRAEQFF.

Comment on this clonotype: A read error is possible here, since a much larger clone lies one base away. This chain joins TRBV30 and TRBJ1-2; D unclear. There are 12 residues in the CDR3. V was cut by 8 bases and J by 2 bases, with 12 bases left in between. The V gene's germline CDR1 is GTSNPN and CDR2 SVGIG (reference sequence). The DNA for the CDR3 is TGTGCCAGGAAATCCAGCAACTATGGCTACACCTTC. Translated: CARKSSNYGYTF.

The genes are TRBV6-5 and TRBJ2-7; tentative D call: TRBD1 (5 bases). The J call may be in error: the DNA end matches TRBJ2-5 better. Per germline, CDR1 MNHEY and CDR2 SVGAGI. This CDR3 has 13 residues. This CDR3 is CASSYVRAETQYF. The DNA of the CDR3 is TGTGCCAGCAGTTATGTCAGGGCTGAGACCCAGTACTTC.

The rearrangement uses TRBV11-2 and TRBJ2-3; 8 bases match TRBD1. This CDR3 contains 18 residues. The V and J ends lost 0 bases and 5 bases, in that order; junction bases with no gene match: 13. Germline loops: CDR1 SGHAT, CDR2 FQNNGV. CDR3 nucleotides: TGTGCCAGCAGCTTAGAGGCCCCCAGGGGGCGAAGGGGAGATACGCAGTATTTT. Residues: CASSLEAPRGRRGDTQYF.

The chain is built from TRBV12-3 or TRBV12-4 and TRBJ2-7; perhaps D is TRBD1 or TRBD2 (5 bases each). Trimming pared 6 bases from V and 5 bases from J, leaving 14 bases between. This CDR3 contains 13 residues. The CDR3 is CASSPDWGNEQYF. CDR3 in DNA: TGTGCCAGCAGCCCCGATTGGGGGAACGAGCAGTACTTC.

In the case of this clonotype: With a much larger clone just one base away, this may be a read error. V is TRBV7-2 and J is TRBJ2-3, with D possibly being TRBD1 (6 bases). V was shortened by 2 bases and J by 6 bases, with 9 bases between the two germline ends. The germline CDR1 and CDR2 sequences are SGHTA and FQGNSA. The length of the CDR3 is 13 residues. CDR3 coding DNA: TGTGCCAGCAGCTTACAGGGGATGGATACGCAGTATTTT. It is translated as CASSLQGMDTQYF. Looking up the rest from reference TRBV7-2 and TRBJ2-3 gives the full variable domain: GAGVSQSPSNKVTEKGKDVELRCDPISGHTALYWYRQSLGQGLEFLIYFQGNSAPDKSGLPSDRFSAERTGGSVSTLTIQRTQQEDSAVYLCASSLQGMDTQYFGPGTRLTVL.

This clonotype showed up many times. V and J are TRBV7-2 and TRBJ2-4; TRBD2 might be the D (5 bases). The germline CDR1 and CDR2 sequences are SGHTA and FQGNSA. This CDR3 comprises 16 residues. The V end lost 1 base, the J end lost 1 base, and 11 bases lay between the germline ends. As DNA, the CDR3 is TGTGCCAGCAGCTTAGGGTCGGGGATGGCCAAAAACATTCAGTACTTC. It codes for CASSLGSGMAKNIQYF.

This clonotype was found many times. The V gene is TRBV4-3, the J gene TRBJ2-7; possible D gene TRBD1, 6 bases. The CDR3 consists of 15 residues. Looked up from germline, CDR1 is LGHNA and CDR2 is YSLEER. Trimming removed 2 bases at V and 3 bases at J, with 14 bases between. CDR3 sequence reads: CASSQQHLQGYEQYF. For the CDR3, the DNA is TGCGCCAGCAGCCAACAACACTTACAGGGCTACGAGCAGTACTTC.

The chain carries TRBV3-1 and TRBJ1-1, with TRBD1 as a possible D gene (6 bases). Trimming cost V 4 bases and J 1 base, with 13 bases left between them. The CDR3 is 15 amino acids. Per germline, CDR1 LGHDT and CDR2 YNNKEL (reference sequence). The CDR3 region is CASSLRGGPNTEAFF. The CDR3 DNA reads TGTGCCAGCAGCCTTCGGGGGGGCCCGAACACTGAAGCTTTCTTT.

There are a few counts of this clonotype. This chain connects TRBV20-1 to TRBJ2-1; unclear D gene. The germline gives CDR1 DFQATT, CDR2 SNEGSKA (reference sequence). V lost 0 bases and J lost 4, with 7 bases in between. The CDR3 totals 13 residues. The CDR3 loop reads CSARDPPYNEQFF. In nucleotides, the CDR3 is TGCAGTGCTAGAGATCCGCCTTACAATGAGCAGTTCTTC.

Remarks on this clonotype: With a much larger clone just one base away, this may be a read error. The CDR3 DNA reads as TGTGCCAGCAGTCTGGGACAGCGGAAGACCCGGTACTTC. Its protein product is CASSLGQRKTRYF. This rearrangement joins TRBV12-3 or TRBV12-4 to TRBJ2-4, with TRBD1 matching 7 bases. This CDR3 comprises 13 residues. Trimming removed 5 bases from V and 15 bases from J; junction bases left unmatched: 13.